The present T cell receptor (beta chain) was sequenced within a study of blood T cell repertoires in COVID-19. Study-level background: Acute-phase and convalescent COVID-19 samples originated in the United States, Italy and Spain. Sample material is recorded as cDNA or gDNA derived from T cells, B-cell-depleted T cells, or PBMCs.

Germline values: CDR1 SGHRS, CDR2 YFSETQ. The length of the CDR3 is 14 residues. Trimming removed 1 base from V and 5 bases from J; junction bases left unmatched: 4. As processed by the authors: By means of reference gene primer amplification, nucleated cell counts were estimated. Only in-frame clones appear in the TCRdb table, and some are missing; sequencing was by immunoSEQ multiplex PCR. V and J calls plus clone size are reproduced from that table; the DNA served to infer D and trimming. This sample carries 55,000 to 75,000 clones, about three quarters of them seen once, and the ten largest clones take less than 40%. This clone was seen a few times.

The chain recombines TRBV5-1 with TRBJ2-3, with TRBD1 matching over 7 bases. The sequenced sample consisted of peripheral blood. The receptor was isolated from a woman in her 70s with acute or convalescent COVID-19. The chain's CDR3 is CASSLTGVGDTQYF. The CDR3 DNA reads TGCGCCAGCAGCTTGACAGGGGTCGGAGATACGCAGTATTTT.